There are many counts of the clone carrying this T cell receptor (beta chain). This entry comes from a study of regulatory T cells in long-lasting Graves disease. Arm-PCR of CDR3 regions and iRepertoire HTBI primers were the basis on which TCR beta libraries were built. TCRdb ran MiXCR on the multiplex PCR reads and lists one entry per CDR3 protein. The sample carries 540,000 or so distinct CDR3 sequences, about 14% recorded once. Between the trimmed V and J ends, which lost 5 bases and 3 bases, there was a span of 14 bases. The CDR3 has 15 amino acids. Time point meaning: newly diagnosed GD, antithyroid drugs for less than 3 months. RNA from PBMCs was the source of the TCR library. The authors diagnosed Graves' disease using American Thyroid Association guidelines. The same specimen was also included in a second study, on T cells in Graves' hyperthyroidism and ophthalmopathy. This second study says: No ophthalmopathy progression within 18 months constituted stable Graves' hyperthyroidism. Investigators excluded patients with uncontrolled infection, other autoimmune disease, pregnancy or lactation. HTBI primers were used for first-round RT-PCR of the TCR CDR3.

The TCR was taken from a man aged 30 to 45 with Graves disease. The sample here was peripheral blood mononuclear cells (PBMCs), taken at new diagnosis, from a patient treated with antithyroid drugs. The genes are TRBV12-3 or TRBV12-4 and TRBJ2-1; D possibly corresponds to TRBD1 (6 bases). Here the CDR3 reads CASSPTRGFYNEQFF. CDR3 bases: TGTGCCAGCAGTCCTACTAGGGGGTTCTACAATGAGCAGTTCTTC.